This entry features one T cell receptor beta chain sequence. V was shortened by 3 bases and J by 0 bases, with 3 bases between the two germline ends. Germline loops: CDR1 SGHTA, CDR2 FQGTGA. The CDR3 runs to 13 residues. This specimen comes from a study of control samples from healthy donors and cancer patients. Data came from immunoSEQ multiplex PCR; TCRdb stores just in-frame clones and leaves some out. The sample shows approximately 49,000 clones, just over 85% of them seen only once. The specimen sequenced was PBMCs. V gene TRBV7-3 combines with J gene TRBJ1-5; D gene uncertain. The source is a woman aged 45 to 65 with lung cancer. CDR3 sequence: CASSFNSNQPQHF. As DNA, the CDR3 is TGTGCCAGCAGCTTTAATAGCAATCAGCCCCAGCATTTT.